Listed below are T cell receptor beta chains from one sample, sequenced in a study of cytomegalovirus exposure and HLA in healthy donors. Here immunoSEQ multiplex PCR was the method, and the copy in TCRdb shows in-frame clones only, minus some. The sample holds more than 200,000 clones; around 80% are singletons and the top ten take about 6.1%. The sequenced material came from PBMCs. These receptors all stem from a man aged 40-50 years in good health and CMV-seropositive. Both conserved end residues are part of each CDR3. A D gene is named only where the DNA matches it firmly. Clone size is stated in some rows and not others, as once, few, many or a class when expanded.

length: 15
J: TRBJ2-7
D: -
size: -
V: TRBV5-1
DNA: TGCGCCAGCAGCAACCCGCGACAGATGACCTACGAGCAGTACTTC
CDR3: CASSNPRQMTYEQYF

length: 13
J: TRBJ2-3
D: -
size: once
V: TRBV6-1
DNA: TGTGCCAGCAGTGCGGGAGCTACAGATACGCAGTATTTT
CDR3: CASSAGATDTQYF

length: 15
J: TRBJ2-1
D: TRBD2
size: -
V: TRBV30
DNA: TGTGCCTGGAGTTCCCCGGGACTAGCGGGAGGTTCCAAGTTCTTC
CDR3: CAWSSPGLAGGSKFF

length: 14
J: TRBJ1-1
D: -
size: once
V: TRBV19
DNA: TGTGCCAGTAGTATCCCGGGATTGAACACTGAAGCTTTCTTT
CDR3: CASSIPGLNTEAFF

length: 17
J: TRBJ1-6
D: TRBD1
size: -
V: TRBV27
DNA: TGTGCCAGCAGTTCCTATTTGGAACAGGGGGCCGTTTCACCCCTCCACTTT
CDR3: CASSSYLEQGAVSPLHF

length: 13
J: TRBJ1-1
D: -
size: -
V: TRBV29-1
DNA: TGCAGCGTTGGTGCAGGGCAGAACACTGAAGCTTTCTTT
CDR3: CSVGAGQNTEAFF

length: 14
J: TRBJ1-2
D: -
size: once
V: TRBV6-1
DNA: TGTGCCAGCAGTCCTGTGAGAACCGTCTATGGCTACACCTTC
CDR3: CASSPVRTVYGYTF

length: 14
J: TRBJ2-3
D: -
size: -
V: TRBV27
DNA: TGTGCCAGCAGAGAGGGAGCTAGCACAGATACGCAGTATTTT
CDR3: CASREGASTDTQYF

length: 14
J: TRBJ2-3
D: -
size: few
V: TRBV4-2
DNA: TGTGCCAGCAGCCAAGCGAGTATCGCAGATACGCAGTATTTT
CDR3: CASSQASIADTQYF

length: 13
J: TRBJ1-5
D: -
size: few
V: TRBV9
DNA: TGTGCCAGCAGCGCAGGGGGCAATCAGCCCCAGCATTTT
CDR3: CASSAGGNQPQHF

length: 15
J: TRBJ1-2
D: -
size: -
V: TRBV2
DNA: TGTGCCAGCAGTGAAGGGGGTCACGGGGGTGTCGGCTACACCTTC
CDR3: CASSEGGHGGVGYTF

length: 15
J: TRBJ1-1
D: -
size: once
V: TRBV27
DNA: TGTGCCAGCAGTTTATCCCTGACACTTAACACTGAAGCTTTCTTT
CDR3: CASSLSLTLNTEAFF

length: 12
J: TRBJ2-7
D: -
size: -
V: TRBV11-2
DNA: TGTGCCAGCAGCCCCGTGAGGGTCGAGCAGTACTTC
CDR3: CASSPVRVEQYF

length: 14
J: TRBJ1-1
D: TRBD1
size: -
V: TRBV5-1
DNA: TGCGCCAGCAGCTTCGACAGGGAAAGGGTTGAAGCTTTCTTT
CDR3: CASSFDRERVEAFF

length: 14
J: TRBJ2-3
D: -
size: -
V: TRBV5-1
DNA: TGCGCCAGCAGCTTGACGGGAACCACAGATACGCAGTATTTT
CDR3: CASSLTGTTDTQYF

length: 14
J: TRBJ1-1
D: -
size: -
V: TRBV27
DNA: TGTGCCAGCAGATCGAGACAGTCGAACACTGAAGCTTTCTTT
CDR3: CASRSRQSNTEAFF

length: 16
J: TRBJ2-1
D: -
size: -
V: TRBV27
DNA: TGTGCCAGCAGTTTAAGTCTGCCGAGCTCCTACAATGAGCAGTTCTTC
CDR3: CASSLSLPSSYNEQFF

length: 16
J: TRBJ1-2
D: TRBD1
size: -
V: TRBV6-5
DNA: TGTGCCAGCAGTTACTCCCGGGACAGAAATAACTATGGCTACACCTTC
CDR3: CASSYSRDRNNYGYTF

length: 15
J: TRBJ2-2
D: -
size: -
V: TRBV29-1
DNA: TGCAGCGCCGCCCTCGGAGCCCTCGGCGCCGGGGAGCTGTTTTTT
CDR3: CSAALGALGAGELFF

length: 12
J: TRBJ1-2
D: -
size: -
V: TRBV7-2
DNA: TGTGCCAGCAGCTTGCGGGGGCTCGGCTACACCTTC
CDR3: CASSLRGLGYTF

length: 16
J: TRBJ2-5
D: TRBD2
size: -
V: TRBV19
DNA: TGTGCCAGTAGTCCTGAACGGGGCGGGGGTCGGGAGACCCAGTACTTC
CDR3: CASSPERGGGRETQYF

length: 15
J: TRBJ2-2
D: -
size: -
V: TRBV7-2
DNA: TGTGCCAGCAGCTTAGAGATTAGTTCCACCGGGGAGCTGTTTTTT
CDR3: CASSLEISSTGELFF

length: 13
J: TRBJ2-1
D: TRBD2
size: -
V: TRBV12-5
DNA: TGTGCTAGTGGTTTGGCGGGAGGAGAAGAGCGGTTCTTC
CDR3: CASGLAGGEERFF

length: 15
J: TRBJ2-6
D: -
size: -
V: TRBV7-3
DNA: TGTGCCAGCAGCCCAAATCGGGCTGGGGCCAACGTCCTGACTTTC
CDR3: CASSPNRAGANVLTF

length: 18
J: TRBJ1-2
D: TRBD1
size: -
V: TRBV5-4
DNA: TGTGCCAGCAGCCGGGGGCCCCGGACAGGGGGCTCCAACTATGGCTACACCTTC
CDR3: CASSRGPRTGGSNYGYTF

length: 15
J: TRBJ2-3
D: TRBD1
size: -
V: TRBV11-3
DNA: TGTGCCAGCAGCTTAGGAACAGGGGCTACAGATACGCAGTATTTT
CDR3: CASSLGTGATDTQYF

length: 15
J: TRBJ2-1
D: TRBD2
size: -
V: TRBV5-1
DNA: TGCGCCAGCAGCTTGGCGGGCGGGAGTGGGAATGAGCAGTTCTTC
CDR3: CASSLAGGSGNEQFF

length: 16
J: TRBJ2-1
D: TRBD1
size: once
V: TRBV5-1
DNA: TGCGCCAGCAGCTTGGTCTCAGGGGGCGCGGGAAATGAGCAGTTCTTC
CDR3: CASSLVSGGAGNEQFF

length: 13
J: TRBJ2-7
D: -
size: -
V: TRBV6-5
DNA: TGTGCCAGCAGTGGGGACATTTCCTACGAGCAGTACTTC
CDR3: CASSGDISYEQYF

length: 14
J: TRBJ2-2
D: TRBD1
size: -
V: TRBV6-1
DNA: TGTGCCAGCCGGGACAGGGTTAACACCGGGGAGCTGTTTTTT
CDR3: CASRDRVNTGELFF

length: 16
J: TRBJ2-1
D: TRBD2
size: -
V: TRBV29-1
DNA: TGCAGCGGGGCCGGCGGGAGGGCCAATTCCTACAATGAGCAGTTCTTC
CDR3: CSGAGGRANSYNEQFF

length: 15
J: TRBJ2-7
D: -
size: few
V: TRBV4-2
DNA: TGTGCCAGCAGCCAACCCGGGACTGGATCCTACGAGCAGTACTTC
CDR3: CASSQPGTGSYEQYF

length: 16
J: TRBJ1-3
D: TRBD1
size: -
V: TRBV5-6
DNA: TGTGCCAGCAGCATGAGACAGGGAATGTCCGGAAACACCATATATTTT
CDR3: CASSMRQGMSGNTIYF

length: 14
J: TRBJ1-5
D: -
size: -
V: TRBV18
DNA: TGTGCCAGCTCACCACCGAGTAAGAATCAGCCCCAGCATTTT
CDR3: CASSPPSKNQPQHF

length: 13
J: TRBJ2-7
D: -
size: -
V: TRBV19
DNA: TGTGCCAGTAGTTACGGGAGCTCCTACGAGCAGTACTTC
CDR3: CASSYGSSYEQYF

length: 15
J: TRBJ1-1
D: TRBD1
size: -
V: TRBV27
DNA: TGTGCCAGCAGGACAGGACAGGGTTCGTACGGTGAAGCTTTCTTT
CDR3: CASRTGQGSYGEAFF

length: 13
J: TRBJ2-5
D: -
size: -
V: TRBV7-3
DNA: TGTGCCAGCAGCTTGGGGCTCCAAGAGACCCGGTACTTC
CDR3: CASSLGLQETRYF

length: 15
J: TRBJ2-2
D: TRBD1
size: few
V: TRBV6-1
DNA: TGTGCCAGCAGTACCGGGACAGGGGACACCGGGGAGCTGTTTTTT
CDR3: CASSTGTGDTGELFF

length: 13
J: TRBJ1-1
D: TRBD1
size: -
V: TRBV6-5
DNA: TGTGCCAGCAGTGACGGGGACAGGTCTGAAGCTTTCTTT
CDR3: CASSDGDRSEAFF

length: 15
J: TRBJ1-1
D: TRBD1
size: -
V: TRBV7-2
DNA: TGTGCCAGCAGTTACTCAGGGGGCGCAGACACTGAAGCTTTCTTT
CDR3: CASSYSGGADTEAFF

length: 17
J: TRBJ2-5
D: TRBD2
size: -
V: TRBV29-1
DNA: TGCAGCGTTGAAGATCGGGAGCGGGAGAGGCCCCAAGAGACCCAGTACTTC
CDR3: CSVEDRERERPQETQYF

length: 17
J: TRBJ2-3
D: TRBD2
size: -
V: TRBV5-5
DNA: TGTGCCAGCAGCCCGGGCAGGACTAGCGGGAGGACAGATACGCAGTATTTT
CDR3: CASSPGRTSGRTDTQYF

length: 17
J: TRBJ2-2
D: TRBD2
size: -
V: TRBV11-2
DNA: TGTGCCAGCAGCCCGGGCGGGCGGGAGCCTCTGACCGGGGAGCTGTTTTTT
CDR3: CASSPGGREPLTGELFF

length: 19
J: TRBJ1-1
D: -
size: -
V: TRBV12-2
DNA: TGTGCAAGTCGCTTAAATCGTTATCCGCCCGACAGGGTGAACACTGAAGCTTTCTTT
CDR3: CASRLNRYPPDRVNTEAFF

length: 14
J: TRBJ2-6
D: -
size: -
V: TRBV5-1
DNA: TGCGCCAGCAGCTTGCGCTCTGGGGCCAACGTCCTGACTTTC
CDR3: CASSLRSGANVLTF

length: 15
J: TRBJ2-1
D: TRBD2
size: few
V: TRBV2
DNA: TGTGCCAGTTTACGACTAGCGGGGGCCTACAATGAGCAGTTCTTC
CDR3: CASLRLAGAYNEQFF

length: 15
J: TRBJ1-2
D: -
size: few
V: TRBV27
DNA: TGTGCCAGCAGTTTAGCCCCGACAGAACTCTATGGCTACACCTTC
CDR3: CASSLAPTELYGYTF

length: 15
J: TRBJ1-6
D: -
size: -
V: TRBV28
DNA: TGTGCCAGCAGTTCGGGGGGCACGGATAATTCACCCCTCCACTTT
CDR3: CASSSGGTDNSPLHF

length: 15
J: TRBJ1-2
D: -
size: -
V: TRBV19
DNA: TGTGCCAGTAGTATGGAGGGTTTGGGGAGCTATGGCTACACCTTC
CDR3: CASSMEGLGSYGYTF

length: 13
J: TRBJ1-2
D: -
size: -
V: TRBV4-1
DNA: TGCGCCAGCAGCCAAGTACAGCTCTATGGCTACACCTTC
CDR3: CASSQVQLYGYTF